The clone carrying this T cell receptor (beta chain) was observed a handful of times. Its antigen is not identified. The germline CDR1 and CDR2 sequences are MNHNY and SVGAGI (reference sequence). The CDR3 spans 12 residues. With 2 bases removed from V and 9 bases from J, the gap between germline ends came to 7 bases. TCRdb re-analysed the reads in MiXCR, keeping a single row per CDR3 protein. This repertoire shows 800,000 to 950,000 distinct CDR3 sequences, around a third found once; its top ten account for around 11%. This sample is drawn from a study of T cell repertoires in cytomegalovirus infection. Study information: In public TCR beta signatures, there were indications of both CMV infection and matching HLA type.

This chain uses TRBV6-6 with TRBJ2-2; D remains unclear. The clonotype comes from a human donor in good health (CMV status not recorded). Some clones in this sample may be carry-over from other donors' samples. The specimen was cultured CD8+ T cells from PBMCs, collected from culture after CMV antigen stimulation. The CDR3, as DNA: TGTGCCAGCAGTTACGGCCCCCGGGAGCTGTTTTTT. Translating gives CASSYGPRELFF.